The rows below give T cell receptor beta chains drawn from one sample of a study of regulatory T cells in long-lasting Graves disease. MiXCR, run by TCRdb on the multiplex PCR reads, gives a single entry per CDR3 protein. This sample carries roughly 500,000 distinct CDR3 sequences, 20% to 25% of them seen once, and the ten largest clones take about an eighth. The sample was peripheral blood mononuclear cells (PBMCs), taken when the disease was refractory, from a patient treated with antithyroid drugs. The receptors come from a female donor with Graves disease. The CDR3 runs from the conserved cysteine through the conserved F or W. D genes are given only for firm matches. The size of a clone is reported for some rows only, either as once, few or many, or as a class for expanded clones.

D	V	size	J	DNA	CDR3
TRBD2	TRBV6-2/TRBV6-3	-	TRBJ2-3	TGTGCCAGCAGTTACCTTCTTGTTAGCGGGAGCACAGATACGCAGTATTTT	CASSYLLVSGSTDTQYF
TRBD1	TRBV2	-	TRBJ2-1	TGTGCCACAGGGGGAGTGAGCTCCTACAATGAGCAGTTCTTC	CATGGVSSYNEQFF
-	TRBV28	many	TRBJ1-2	TGTGCCAGCGGAATGCCTATATATGGCTACACCTTC	CASGMPIYGYTF
-	TRBV6-1	many	TRBJ1-2	TGTGCCAGCAGTCCGTGGCAGAGCTATGGCTACACCTTC	CASSPWQSYGYTF
-	TRBV7-9	-	TRBJ2-3	TGTGCCAGCAGCGAAAGGGTGACCGCGAGCACAGATACGCAGTATTTT	CASSERVTASTDTQYF
-	TRBV4-2	-	TRBJ1-2	TGTGCCAGCAGCCAAATACAGGACCTCTATGGCTACACCTTC	CASSQIQDLYGYTF
TRBD1	TRBV28	many	TRBJ1-2	TGTGCCAGCAGCTGGACAGGGAATGGCTACACCTTC	CASSWTGNGYTF
-	TRBV7-9	few	TRBJ1-1	TGTGCCAGCAGCCCCACTCCCCGGGGGAACACTGAAGCTTTCTTT	CASSPTPRGNTEAFF
-	TRBV6-1	many	TRBJ1-5	TGTGCCAGCAGTGAAGCGCACCTGGGGGGCAATCAGCCCCAGCATTTT	CASSEAHLGGNQPQHF
-	TRBV10-1	few	TRBJ1-2	TGCGCCAGCAGTGAGTCAGAGCGGGGGCCAGGCGGCTACACCTTC	CASSESERGPGGYTF
-	TRBV6-1	few	TRBJ1-6	TGTGCCAGCAGTCAGGGACATTCGGCTACACCCCTCCACTTT	CASSQGHSATPLHF
-	TRBV12-3/TRBV12-4	many	TRBJ1-4	TGTGCCAGCAGTTTACCAGGGATTAATAATGAAAAACTGTTTTTT	CASSLPGINNEKLFF
TRBD1	TRBV29-1	many	TRBJ2-7	TGCAGCGCGAGACAGGGGACGCCCTACGAGCAGTACTTC	CSARQGTPYEQYF
TRBD1	TRBV10-3	-	TRBJ1-4	TGTGCCATCAGTGAGTCGAGGACAGGTTTTGAAAAACTGTTTTTT	CAISESRTGFEKLFF
-	TRBV28	many	TRBJ1-5	TGTGCCAGCAGTAACCCGGGACAAGAGATCCAGCCCCAGCATTTT	CASSNPGQEIQPQHF
TRBD2	TRBV15	many	TRBJ2-2	TGTGCCACCAGCAGAGATCGAGCTAGCGGGGCCACCGGGGAGCTGTTTTTT	CATSRDRASGATGELFF
-	TRBV7-2	many	TRBJ1-2	TGTGCCAGCAGAGACCCGACGGGGATTGGTGGCTACACCTTC	CASRDPTGIGGYTF
-	TRBV7-2	-	TRBJ2-7	TGTGCCAGCAGCTTTGAAATCGCCTACGAGCAGTACTTC	CASSFEIAYEQYF
TRBD1	TRBV30	many	TRBJ1-1	TGTGCCTGGAGTGTGGGACAGTATGAAGCTTTCTTT	CAWSVGQYEAFF
TRBD2	TRBV28	few	TRBJ2-7	TGTGCCAGCACCGGCCCCGGACTAGAACTGTACGAGCAGTACTTC	CASTGPGLELYEQYF
TRBD2	TRBV29-1	many	TRBJ2-5	TGCAGCGTTCTGAACCTTGCGGGGGATCAAGAGACCCAGTACTTC	CSVLNLAGDQETQYF
TRBD1	TRBV20-1	many	TRBJ1-2	TGCAGTGCTAGGGACAGGGGGCCAATCTATGGCTACACCTTC	CSARDRGPIYGYTF
TRBD2	TRBV28	-	TRBJ2-2	TGTGCCAGCTCTAAGGAGGGACTAGCGAACACCGGGGGGCTGTTTTTT	CASSKEGLANTGGLFF
TRBD2	TRBV4-2	-	TRBJ2-2	TGTGCCAGCAACAATCGGGGGGGGACCGGGGAGCTGTTTTTT	CASNNRGGTGELFF
TRBD1	TRBV5-1	-	TRBJ1-2	TGCGCCAGCAGCCCAGTCGGGACAGGGAACTATGGCTACACCTTC	CASSPVGTGNYGYTF
-	TRBV30	-	TRBJ1-6	TGTGCCTGGCTTTTCGGTAATTCACCCCTCCACTTT	CAWLFGNSPLHF
TRBD1	TRBV28	many	TRBJ2-7	TGTGCCAGCACCCTCGGGACAGGGCCCTACGAGCAGTACTTC	CASTLGTGPYEQYF
-	TRBV3-1	-	TRBJ1-1	TGTGCCAGCAGCCAAGATGGAACAGTAGGGGCTTTCTTT	CASSQDGTVGAFF
TRBD1	TRBV5-1	-	TRBJ1-1	TGCGCCAGCAGCGGAGCACAGGGGTACACTGAAGCTTTCTTT	CASSGAQGYTEAFF
-	TRBV6-1	many	TRBJ1-2	TGTGCCAGCAGACGACAGACAGGACGCTATGGCTACACCTTC	CASRRQTGRYGYTF
TRBD2	TRBV29-1	many	TRBJ2-7	TGCAGCGTTGAGGTACTAGCGGTCAACGAGCAGTACTTC	CSVEVLAVNEQYF
TRBD1	TRBV12-3/TRBV12-4	-	TRBJ2-3	TGTGCCAGCAGTTCGGGACAGGGTGGTGTGTCACAGTATTTT	CASSSGQGGVSQYF
-	TRBV7-2	few	TRBJ1-5	TGTGCCAGCAGCTTAGGACAGTACTATAGCAATCAGCCCCAGCATTTT	CASSLGQYYSNQPQHF
TRBD1	TRBV19	few	TRBJ1-6	TGTGCCAGTAGTTTCCGACAGGGGCCGTCACCCCTCCACTTT	CASSFRQGPSPLHF
-	TRBV20-1	few	TRBJ2-3	TGCAGTGCTCCCCCTCCCGGACAGATATTCACAGATACGCAGTATTTT	CSAPPPGQIFTDTQYF
-	TRBV6-2/TRBV6-3	-	TRBJ1-5	TGTGCCAGCGCCATCTGGGGAGGAAATCAGCCCCAGCATTTT	CASAIWGGNQPQHF
-	TRBV6-5	few	TRBJ2-1	TGTGCCAGCAGTTACTCGAGACCGGGACCAACAATATATGAGCAGTTCTTC	CASSYSRPGPTIYEQFF
-	TRBV28	many	TRBJ1-2	TGTGCCAGCAGAATTGAGGGGCTACCCTATGGCTACACCTTC	CASRIEGLPYGYTF
TRBD1	TRBV7-2	few	TRBJ1-2	TGTGCCAGCAGCAGGAAGATGGGACAGGGAAATGGCTACACCTTC	CASSRKMGQGNGYTF
TRBD1	TRBV18	-	TRBJ1-1	TGTGCCAGCTCACCGATACAGGGGGCGGACACTGAAGCTTTCTTT	CASSPIQGADTEAFF
-	TRBV11-3	few	TRBJ1-6	TGTGCCAGCAGCCCTACCGACAGACCAAATTCACCCCTCCACTTT	CASSPTDRPNSPLHF